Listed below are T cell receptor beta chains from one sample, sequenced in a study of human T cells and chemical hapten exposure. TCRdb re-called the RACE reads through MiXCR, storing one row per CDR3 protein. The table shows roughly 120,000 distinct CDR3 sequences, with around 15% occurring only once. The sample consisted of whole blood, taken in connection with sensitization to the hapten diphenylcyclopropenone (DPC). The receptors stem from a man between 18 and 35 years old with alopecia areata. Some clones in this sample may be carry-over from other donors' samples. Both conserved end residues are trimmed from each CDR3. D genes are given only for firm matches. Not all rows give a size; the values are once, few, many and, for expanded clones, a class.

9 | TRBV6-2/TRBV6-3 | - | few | ASSSLLTQY
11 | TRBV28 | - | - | ASSLYDLGEQY
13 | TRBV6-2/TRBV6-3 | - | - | ASRDGVQGSGELF
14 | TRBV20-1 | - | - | SARGITSSYNSPLH
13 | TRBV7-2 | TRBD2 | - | ASTLAGLNTGELF
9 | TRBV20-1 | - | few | SARGPLIQY
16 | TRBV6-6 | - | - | ASSYSSPPRISNYGYT
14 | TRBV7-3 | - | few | ASSLTVGANTGELF
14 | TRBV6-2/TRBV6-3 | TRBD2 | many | ASSPRTSGGPDTQY
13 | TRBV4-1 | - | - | ASSQVGGSNQPQH
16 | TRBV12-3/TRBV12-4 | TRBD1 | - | ASSSGQGGSRSNQPQH
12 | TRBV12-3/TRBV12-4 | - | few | ASSPTTGAYEQY
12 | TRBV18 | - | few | ASSPLQTSYEQY
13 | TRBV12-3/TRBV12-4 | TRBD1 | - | ASRAQGAFPGELF
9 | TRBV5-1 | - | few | ASSVGGEQY
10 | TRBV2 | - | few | ASNLARETQY
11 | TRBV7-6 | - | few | ASSLEANYGYT
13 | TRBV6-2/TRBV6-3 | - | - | ASSETSEGDNEQF
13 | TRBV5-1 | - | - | ASSLERSRTDTQY
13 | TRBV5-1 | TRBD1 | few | ASSPRDRASYEQY
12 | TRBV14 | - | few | ASSHSRWGETQY
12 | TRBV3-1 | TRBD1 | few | ASSQMGWTGEAF
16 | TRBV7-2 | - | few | ASSLVYGRPSSYNEQF
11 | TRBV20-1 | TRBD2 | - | SASGGAEDTQY
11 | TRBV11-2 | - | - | ASSLVRGNEQF
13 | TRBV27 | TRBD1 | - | ASSPTGGTHNEQF
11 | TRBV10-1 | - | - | ASSAGWEDEQF
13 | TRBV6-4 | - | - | ASSREAATNTEAF
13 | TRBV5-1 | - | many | ASSLSSTTNEKLF